This TCR beta chain appears in the sequencing data of a study of circulating CD8 cells and anti-PD-1 response in melanoma. This clonotype is labeled medium-sized. Antigen specificity is unknown. Germline CDR1 and CDR2: PRHDT and FYEKMQ (reference sequence). CDR3 length equals 13 residues. V lost 5 bases, J lost 2 bases, and 10 bases lay in between. Study findings and constraints: The cohort mixed treatment-naive and previously treated patients.

Each library started from around 14 ng of total RNA using the QIAseq Immune Repertoire TCR panel. TCRdb re-analysed the reads in MiXCR, keeping a single row per CDR3 protein. Here the sample spans roughly 800 distinct CDR3 sequences, less than 4.5% being singletons. Sorting of live CD3+CD8+TCRalphabeta+ cells by PD-1 and/or TIGIT gave four subsets. This specimen was CD8+ T cells from PBMCs, taken at baseline or after one month of anti-PD-1 therapy (not recorded which). The TCR was taken from a human donor with melanoma. V usage is TRBV13 and J usage is TRBJ2-7, with D possibly matching TRBD2 (5 bases). Here the CDR3 DNA reads TGTGCCAGCAGCCTAGCAGGCACCTACGAGCAGTACTTC. As protein: CASSLAGTYEQYF.